This TCR beta chain emerged from a study of metastatic and nonmetastatic thyroid tumors. Study-level background: Thyroid patients, malignant and benign, had repertoires compared across blood and tumor or nodule tissue.

In the original analysis: The study's classifier, a distant-metastasis tool for papillary thyroid cancer, was built using CDR3 differences across clinicopathological groups. TCRdb redid the clone calls on the PCR reads using MiXCR. The V and J calls come from TCRdb's annotation, not from the publication. Of more than 85,000 clones listed, 8% to 9.5% are singletons. Findings and caveats of the study: TCR beta diversity was reportedly significantly higher in malignant thyroid tumors than benign nodules, in blood and tumor.

Prior to thyroid surgery, none of the patients had received any treatment. This clone has a count of ten or more. Its antigen is unidentified. This TCR derives from a female donor with papillary thyroid cancer or a benign thyroid nodule (not recorded which). Some clones in this sample may be carry-over from other donors' samples. The source material was blood.

The CDR3 nucleotides are TGCGCCAGCAGCTACGGGGGATCGGGGATGAACACTGAAGCTTTCTTT. Translation gives CASSYGGSGMNTEAFF. V is TRBV5-1 and J is TRBJ1-1, with TRBD1 as a possible D gene (5 bases). This CDR3 comprises 16 residues. CDR1 and CDR2 (germline): SGHRS, YFSETQ. V was pared by 3 bases and J by 0 bases, with 15 bases between.